These 10 T cell receptor beta chains were all obtained from the same sample, sequenced in a study of blood T cell repertoires in COVID-19. Assay: immunoSEQ multiplex PCR; the TCRdb copy retains only in-frame clones and omits some. The sample has about 180,000 clones; about 90% are singletons. Sequenced input: PBMCs or T cells enriched from blood (not recorded which). The receptors originated from a woman under 30 who had recovered from COVID-19.

The rearrangement links TRBV5-6 to TRBJ2-1, with 11 positions matching TRBD2. V dropped 3 bases and J dropped 8; count of bases not matched to a gene: 10. The CDR3 is made up of 16 amino acids. Germline V gene data show CDR1 as SGHDT and CDR2 as YYEEEE. CDR3 sequence (DNA): TGTGCCAGCAGCTACCCGCAGACTAGCGGGATCCATGAGCAGTTCTTC. It codes for CASSYPQTSGIHEQFF. Using reference TRBV5-6 and TRBJ2-1 for the parts outside the CDR3, the full variable domain is DAGVTQSPTHLIKTRGQQVTLRCSPKSGHDTVSWYQQALGQGPQFIFQYYEEEERQRGNFPDRFSGHQFPNYSSELNVNALLLGDSALYLCASSYPQTSGIHEQFFGPGTRLTVL.

J is TRBJ1-6 and V is TRBV9, with 9 nucleotides matching TRBD1. V shed 4 bases and J 6 bases; nucleotides not matched to a gene: 2. Germline-derived CDR1 and CDR2 are SGDLS and YYNGEE. There are 14 residues in the CDR3. Here the CDR3 DNA reads TGTGCCAGCAGCCAGGGACAGGGTAATTCACCCCTCCACTTT. Amino acids: CASSQGQGNSPLHF.

In this sample, this clone turned up once. CDR3 region: CASSLFRGGQPQHF. CDR3 sequence (DNA): TGTGCCAGCAGTTTATTCAGGGGCGGTCAGCCCCAGCATTTT. J is TRBJ1-5 and V is TRBV27; a weak D match, TRBD1 (6 bases). The V gene's germline CDR1 is MNHEY and CDR2 SMNVEV (reference sequence). The V gene lost 1 base and the J gene lost 6 bases, with 10 bases spanning the gap. This CDR3 is 14 amino acids long.

This clone came up once. J is TRBJ1-6 and V is TRBV28; D may be TRBD1 (5 bases). CDR3 length: 15 residues. Germline assignment: CDR1 MDHEN and CDR2 SYDVKM. V was trimmed by 1 base and J by 8 bases, leaving 12 bases between them. The CDR3 DNA reads as TGTGCCAGCAGTTTATTGGCAGGGCTAGATTCACCCCTCCACTTT. As protein: CASSLLAGLDSPLHF.

The V call is TRBV18, the J call TRBJ2-5; D call uncertain. The CDR3 has 12 residues. Deletions cut 3 bases from V and 3 bases from J, with 5 bases between. From germline, CDR1 is KGHSH and CDR2 LQKENI. CDR3 protein: CASSPTEETQYF. CDR3 coding DNA: TGTGCCAGCTCACCGACTGAAGAGACCCAGTACTTC. The whole variable domain, remainder taken from reference TRBV18 and TRBJ2-5, is NAGVMQNPRHLVRRRGQEARLRCSPMKGHSHVYWYRQLPEEGLKFMVYLQKENIIDESGMPKERFSAEFPKEGPSILRIQQVVRGDSAAYFCASSPTEETQYFGPGTRLLVL.

This chain links TRBV11-2 with TRBJ2-3; 8 bases match TRBD2. V was pared by 8 bases and J by 6 bases, with 25 bases of the junction left unmatched. The germline V gene encodes CDR1 SGHAT and CDR2 FQNNGV. The CDR3 has 19 amino acids. CDR3 residues: CASGPTQGRLAGMEDTQYF. The DNA of the CDR3 is TGTGCCAGCGGACCGACTCAGGGAAGGCTAGCGGGTATGGAGGATACGCAGTATTTT.

In its sample, this clone was seen a few times. V usage is TRBV7-9 and J usage is TRBJ2-5; weak D call: TRBD2 (5 bases). CDR3 length equals 11 residues. V was pared by 8 bases and J by 8 bases, with 12 bases between. CDR1 SEHNR and CDR2 FQNEAQ come from the germline V gene (reference sequence). The CDR3 sequence: CASQGSVTQYF. CDR3 DNA sequence: TGTGCCAGCCAAGGGAGTGTCACCCAGTACTTC.

This sequence joins TRBV3-1 (or the pseudogene TRBV3-2) and TRBJ2-5; TRBD2 is a possible D gene (7 bases). V shed 1 base and J shed 2 bases, with 17 bases lying between them. CDR1 is LGHDT, CDR2 YNNKEL, per germline (reference sequence). CDR3 length: 17 residues. The CDR3 loop is CASSQGERGAQQETQYF. The CDR3 DNA sequence: TGTGCCAGCAGCCAAGGGGAACGGGGGGCCCAACAAGAGACCCAGTACTTC.

Of note for this clone: Other DNA variants within this sample encode the same CDR3. V gene TRBV6-4 combines with J gene TRBJ2-2; no firm D call. Germline V gives CDR1 MRHNA, CDR2 SNTAGT. V lost 6 bases to trimming and J lost 0 bases, with 5 bases between them. The CDR3 is 13 amino acids. CDR3 protein: CASSPSNTGELFF. CDR3 nucleotides: TGTGCCAGCAGCCCTTCGAACACCGGGGAGCTGTTTTTT.

This clone was seen once. CDR3 sequence: CASSSLQGNTEAFF. The CDR3 DNA follows: TGCGCCAGCAGCTCATTACAGGGGAACACTGAAGCTTTCTTT. The chain joins TRBV5-1 to TRBJ1-1; maybe TRBD1 (6 bases). Deletions cut 3 bases from V and 1 base from J, with 10 bases between. The CDR3 runs to 14 residues. Per the germline V gene, CDR1 is SGHRS and CDR2 is YFSETQ.